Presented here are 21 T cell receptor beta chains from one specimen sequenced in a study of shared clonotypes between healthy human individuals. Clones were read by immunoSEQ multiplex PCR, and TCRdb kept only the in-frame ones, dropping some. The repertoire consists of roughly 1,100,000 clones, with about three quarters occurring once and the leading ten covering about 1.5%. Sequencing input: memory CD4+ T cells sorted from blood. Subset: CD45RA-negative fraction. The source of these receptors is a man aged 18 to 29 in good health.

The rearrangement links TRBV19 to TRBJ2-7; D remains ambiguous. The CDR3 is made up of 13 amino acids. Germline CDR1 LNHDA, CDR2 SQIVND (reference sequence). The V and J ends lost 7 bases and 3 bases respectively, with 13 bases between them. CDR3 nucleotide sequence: TGTGCCAGTATCCCCCCCCAGGACTACGAGCAGTACTTC. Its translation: CASIPPQDYEQYF. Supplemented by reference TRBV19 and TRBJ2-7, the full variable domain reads DGGITQSPKYLFRKEGQNVTLSCEQNLNHDAMYWYRQDPGQGLRLIYYSQIVNDFQKGDIAEGYSVSREKKESFPLTVTSAQKNPTAFYLCASIPPQDYEQYFGPGTRLTVT.

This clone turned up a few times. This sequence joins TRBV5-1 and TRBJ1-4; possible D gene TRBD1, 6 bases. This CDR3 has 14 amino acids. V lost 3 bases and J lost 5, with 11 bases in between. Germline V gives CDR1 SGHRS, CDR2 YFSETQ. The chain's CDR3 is CASSSGVGNEKLFF. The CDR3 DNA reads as TGCGCCAGCAGCTCAGGGGTGGGGAATGAAAAACTGTTTTTT.

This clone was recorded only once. The CDR3 coding sequence is TGCGCCAGCAGACCGACAGGGACTACCGGGGAGCTGTTTTTT. It codes for CASRPTGTTGELFF. V and J are TRBV5-1 and TRBJ2-2; the D gene is possibly TRBD1 (7 bases). V dropped 5 bases and J dropped 5 bases, with 13 bases sitting between them. Germline V gene lookup returns CDR1 SGHRS and CDR2 YFSETQ. The CDR3 is 14 residues long. The full variable domain, completed using reference TRBV5-1 and TRBJ2-2, is KAGVTQTPRYLIKTRGQQVTLSCSPISGHRSVSWYQQTPGQGLQFLFEYFSETQRNKGNFPGRFSGRQFSNSRSEMNVSTLELGDSALYLCASRPTGTTGELFFGEGSRLTVL.

The CDR3 sequence is CASSSPNDNEQFF. In DNA, the CDR3 is TGTGCCAGCAGCTCCCCAAATGACAATGAGCAGTTCTTC. The J gene is TRBJ2-1, the V gene TRBV9; D unresolved. In germline, CDR1 is SGDLS, CDR2 YYNGEE. Trimming shortened V by 4 bases and J by 5 bases, and 10 bases separated the two germline ends. The CDR3 totals 13 residues.

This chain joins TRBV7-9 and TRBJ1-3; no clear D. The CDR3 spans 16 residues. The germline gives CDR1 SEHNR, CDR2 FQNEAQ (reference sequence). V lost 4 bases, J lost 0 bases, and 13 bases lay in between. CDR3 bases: TGTGCCAGCAGCTCCCCCGTTTTTATCTCTGGAAACACCATATATTTT. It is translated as CASSSPVFISGNTIYF.

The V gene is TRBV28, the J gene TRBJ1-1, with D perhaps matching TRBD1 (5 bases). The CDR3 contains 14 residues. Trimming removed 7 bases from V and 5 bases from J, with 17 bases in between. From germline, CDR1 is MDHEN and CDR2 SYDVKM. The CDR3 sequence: CASTDGQGETEAFF. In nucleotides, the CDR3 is TGTGCCAGCACCGACGGGCAGGGAGAAACTGAAGCTTTCTTT.

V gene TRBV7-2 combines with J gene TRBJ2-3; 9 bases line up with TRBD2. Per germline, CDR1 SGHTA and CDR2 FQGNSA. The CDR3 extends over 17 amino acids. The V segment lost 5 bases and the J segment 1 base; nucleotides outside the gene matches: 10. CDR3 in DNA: TGTGCCAGCAGCCCCGGGCAGCGGGGGGTCGGCACAGATACGCAGTATTTT. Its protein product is CASSPGQRGVGTDTQYF. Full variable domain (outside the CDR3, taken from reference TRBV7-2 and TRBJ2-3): GAGVSQSPSNKVTEKGKDVELRCDPISGHTALYWYRQSLGQGLEFLIYFQGNSAPDKSGLPSDRFSAERTGGSVSTLTIQRTQQEDSAVYLCASSPGQRGVGTDTQYFGPGTRLTVL.

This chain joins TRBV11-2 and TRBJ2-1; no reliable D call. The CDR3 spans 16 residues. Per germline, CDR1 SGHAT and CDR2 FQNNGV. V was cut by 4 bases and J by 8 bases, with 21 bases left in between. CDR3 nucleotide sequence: TGTGCCAGCAGCTCCTGGTCCGGGCGCCGTCCCCATGAGCAGTTCTTC. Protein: CASSSWSGRRPHEQFF.

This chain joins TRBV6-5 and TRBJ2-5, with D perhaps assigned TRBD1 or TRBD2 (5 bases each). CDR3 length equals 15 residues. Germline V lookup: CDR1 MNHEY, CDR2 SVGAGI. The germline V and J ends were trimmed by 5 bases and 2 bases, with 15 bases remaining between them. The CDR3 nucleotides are TGTGCCAGCAGTCCTTCCTGGGACGGACAAGAGACCCAGTACTTC. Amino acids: CASSPSWDGQETQYF.

In DNA form, the CDR3 reads TGTGCCAGCAGCTTGGGACTAGCGGGGTCCACAGATACGCAGTATTTT. It codes for CASSLGLAGSTDTQYF. V usage is TRBV5-8 and J usage is TRBJ2-3; 11 positions agree with TRBD2. The CDR3 length is 16 residues. The germline V gene has CDR1 SGHTS and CDR2 YDEGEE. V lost 0 bases, J lost 2 bases, and 2 bases stayed unmatched.

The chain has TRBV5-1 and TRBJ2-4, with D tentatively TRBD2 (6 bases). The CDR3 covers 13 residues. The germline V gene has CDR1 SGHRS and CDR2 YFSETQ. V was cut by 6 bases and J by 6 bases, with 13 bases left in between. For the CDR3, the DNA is TGCGCCAGCAAGGTTGAGGGAGGAAACATTCAGTACTTC. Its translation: CASKVEGGNIQYF.

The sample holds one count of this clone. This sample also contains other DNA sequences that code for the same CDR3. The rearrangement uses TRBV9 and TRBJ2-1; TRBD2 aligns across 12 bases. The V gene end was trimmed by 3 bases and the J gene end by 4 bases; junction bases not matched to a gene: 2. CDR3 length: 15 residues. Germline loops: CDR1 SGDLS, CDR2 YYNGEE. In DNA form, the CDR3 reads TGTGCCAGCAGCGAACTAGCGGGGGGATACAATGAGCAGTTCTTC. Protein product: CASSELAGGYNEQFF.

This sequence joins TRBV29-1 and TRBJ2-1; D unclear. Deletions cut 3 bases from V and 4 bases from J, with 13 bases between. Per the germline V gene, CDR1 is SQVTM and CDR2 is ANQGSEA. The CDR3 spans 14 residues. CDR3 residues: CSVDRLDGYNEQFF. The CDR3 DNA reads TGCAGCGTTGATCGTCTAGATGGATACAATGAGCAGTTCTTC.

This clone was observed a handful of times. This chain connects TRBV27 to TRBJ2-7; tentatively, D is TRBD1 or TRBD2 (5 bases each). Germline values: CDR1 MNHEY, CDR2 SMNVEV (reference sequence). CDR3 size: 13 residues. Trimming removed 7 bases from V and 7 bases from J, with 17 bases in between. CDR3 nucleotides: TGTGCCAGCAAGTCCGTCGGGGCTCGGGAGCAGTACTTC. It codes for CASKSVGAREQYF.

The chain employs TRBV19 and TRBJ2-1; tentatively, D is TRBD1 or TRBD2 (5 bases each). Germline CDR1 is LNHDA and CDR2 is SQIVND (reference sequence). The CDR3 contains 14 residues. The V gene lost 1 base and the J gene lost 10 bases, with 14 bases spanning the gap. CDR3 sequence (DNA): TGTGCCAGTAGTATAGCCCTGTCCAGGGAGGAGCAGTTCTTC. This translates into CASSIALSREEQFF.

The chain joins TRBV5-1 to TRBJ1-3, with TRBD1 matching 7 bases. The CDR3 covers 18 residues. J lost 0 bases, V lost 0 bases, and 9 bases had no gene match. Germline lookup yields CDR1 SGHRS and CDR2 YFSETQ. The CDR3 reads CASSLGTGNSNSGNTIYF. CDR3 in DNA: TGCGCCAGCAGCTTGGGGACAGGAAATTCTAACTCTGGAAACACCATATATTTT.

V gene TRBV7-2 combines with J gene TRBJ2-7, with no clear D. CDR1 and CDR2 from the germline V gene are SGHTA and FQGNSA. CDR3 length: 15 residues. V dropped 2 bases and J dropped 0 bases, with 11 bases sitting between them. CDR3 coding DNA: TGTGCCAGCAGCTTATCTCTCAGCAGCTCCTACGAGCAGTACTTC. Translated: CASSLSLSSSYEQYF.

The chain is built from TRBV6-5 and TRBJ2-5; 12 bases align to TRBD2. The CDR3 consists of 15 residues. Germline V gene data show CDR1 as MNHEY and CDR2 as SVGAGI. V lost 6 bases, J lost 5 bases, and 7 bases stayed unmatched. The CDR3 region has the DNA TGTGCCAGCAGGCGACTAGCGGGAGAAGCGGAGACCCAGTACTTC. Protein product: CASRRLAGEAETQYF.

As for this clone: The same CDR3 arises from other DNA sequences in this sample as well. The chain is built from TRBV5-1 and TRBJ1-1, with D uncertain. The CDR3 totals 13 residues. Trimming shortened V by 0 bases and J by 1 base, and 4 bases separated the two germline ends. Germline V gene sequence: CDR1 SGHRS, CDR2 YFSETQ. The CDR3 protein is CASSLGGNTEAFF. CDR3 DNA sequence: TGCGCCAGCAGCTTGGGAGGGAACACTGAAGCTTTCTTT.

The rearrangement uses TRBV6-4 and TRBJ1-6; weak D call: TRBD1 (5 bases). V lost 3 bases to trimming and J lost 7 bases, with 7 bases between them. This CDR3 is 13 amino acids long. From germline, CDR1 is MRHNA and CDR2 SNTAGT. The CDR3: CASSDTGNSPLHF. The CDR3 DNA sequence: TGTGCCAGCAGTGATACAGGAAATTCACCCCTCCACTTT.

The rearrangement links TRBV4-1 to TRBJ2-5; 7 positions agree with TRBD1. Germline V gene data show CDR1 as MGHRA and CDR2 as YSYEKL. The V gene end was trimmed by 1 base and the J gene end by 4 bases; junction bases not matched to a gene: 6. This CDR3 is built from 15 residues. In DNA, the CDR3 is TGCGCCAGCAGCCAAGGTCGGACAGGCCGAGAGACCCAGTACTTC. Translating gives CASSQGRTGRETQYF.